This T cell receptor (beta chain) was identified during a study of T cells in Graves' hyperthyroidism and ophthalmopathy (dated by TCRdb to about 2019). Study-level background: Peripheral blood was sampled at the time of initial diagnosis, prior to any treatment. In more than five Graves' hyperthyroidism patients, the study also compared T-cell repertoires from thyroid tissue with T-cell repertoires from blood. To identify TCR V-J signatures that set the groups apart, the researchers used a discovery cohort of 100 patients, made up of 40 to 45 with Graves' ophthalmopathy and some 60 with stable Graves' hyperthyroidism. The paper reports TCR Vbeta CDR3 sequencing of some 140 peripheral blood samples: 43 ophthalmopathy, 75 to 80 hyperthyroidism and approximately 17 progressor patients. The 100 or so discovery patients were randomly divided into training and test sets at a 7:3 ratio. Whether ophthalmopathy could be predicted prospectively was tested in an independent validation cohort made up of roughly 20 hyperthyroidism patients plus 17 patients who later progressed to ophthalmopathy. After blood sampling, hyperthyroidism patients were treated with methimazole at a starting dose of 30 mg daily, and ophthalmopathy patients were treated with high-dose intravenous methylprednisolone. Here is what the overall study found, with its caveats: Ophthalmopathy was separated from stable hyperthyroidism by a 13 V-J signature model, with approximately 90% sensitivity and 81% to 82% specificity obtained in cross-validation and 80%/75% obtained in testing. In validation, progression to ophthalmopathy was predicted by the model with 70% to 71% sensitivity and about 72% specificity, a median of around 5.9 months before onset. Blood samples also contained most of the expanded thyroid clonotypes (frequency above 0.001), which suggests that blood repertoires may reflect thyroid immune responses. Sample size was not statistically predetermined, and investigators were not blinded to group allocation.

Graves' hyperthyroidism was defined as stable when no progression to ophthalmopathy occurred over 18 months of follow-up. Hyperthyroidism patients were newly diagnosed, with disease duration under 2 months, and aged 18 to 65 years. Patients with uncontrolled infections, other autoimmune diseases, pregnancy or lactation were excluded. Clinical symptoms, serum thyroxine and TRAb, thyroid ultrasound, and orbital computed tomography formed the basis for the diagnoses. PBMCs were separated from roughly 9.3 ml of fresh peripheral blood using Ficoll-Paque density gradient centrifugation. Trizol reagent was used to extract total RNA, and RNA quality was then checked on an Agilent 2100 Bioanalyzer. This clonotype was seen at least ten times. Its antigen has not been determined. There are no base qualities to consult, and no much larger clone falls within one base. TCR beta CDR3 regions were amplified from RNA transcripts. The TCR CDR3 was subjected to a first round of RT-PCR using the HTBI primer set and the Qiagen OneStep RT-PCR kit. Libraries were constructed in a second round of multiplex PCR, after which size selection and purification were carried out. Paired-end sequencing of the libraries was performed with 100 bp reads on an Illumina HiSeq2000. Under the source paper's analysis protocol: SOAPnuke was used to process the raw data, throwing out any read that contained adapters or uncalled bases, had a mean Phred below 15, or lacked an exact constant-primer or identifier match. High-quality paired reads were merged with COPE v1.2.5, and unique nucleotide sequences were defined as clonotypes. MiTCR v1.1 was used to align the clonotypes against IMGT TRBV, TRBD and TRBJ reference segments. The analysis was restricted to V-J combinations with a frequency above 0.0001, which together covered 99% to 99.2% of the repertoires. The TCS score was defined as F50 (clonal expansion) divided by E x V (chaos), with BLOSUM62-based TCRdist calculated between CDR3 peptides within each V-J. Welch's t-statistics and random forest reduced some 510 V-J features to 10 to 15, which were used in a naive Bayes classifier (R e1071). Through fastp at Q25 and MiXCR, TCRdb rebuilt clones from the public reads, retaining in-frame beta chains. Each entry merges the rows of one CDR3 protein and shows their most common DNA and genes. TCRdb's processing, not the authors', yielded these V and J calls. This sample holds more than 600,000 distinct CDR3 sequences; roughly 15% were observed only once. The ten top clones hold over 7.5% of the sample.

CDR1 and CDR2 are read off the germline V gene as SNHLY and FYNNEI. The V and J ends are trimmed by 8 bases and 3 bases, leaving 14 bases between them. The CDR3 numbers 14 residues from cysteine through phenylalanine. The only DNA kept is the CDR3, 42 bases in frame from the first base. This chain is built from TRBV2 and TRBJ2-1, with the D gene not clear enough to name. The source of this sequence is a man in his late teens or twenties with Graves' hyperthyroidism. Material for sequencing was blood. For the CDR3, the sequence is CASETGVGYNEQFF. The sequence in DNA is TGTGCCAGCGAAACCGGAGTGGGCTACAATGAGCAGTTCTTC.